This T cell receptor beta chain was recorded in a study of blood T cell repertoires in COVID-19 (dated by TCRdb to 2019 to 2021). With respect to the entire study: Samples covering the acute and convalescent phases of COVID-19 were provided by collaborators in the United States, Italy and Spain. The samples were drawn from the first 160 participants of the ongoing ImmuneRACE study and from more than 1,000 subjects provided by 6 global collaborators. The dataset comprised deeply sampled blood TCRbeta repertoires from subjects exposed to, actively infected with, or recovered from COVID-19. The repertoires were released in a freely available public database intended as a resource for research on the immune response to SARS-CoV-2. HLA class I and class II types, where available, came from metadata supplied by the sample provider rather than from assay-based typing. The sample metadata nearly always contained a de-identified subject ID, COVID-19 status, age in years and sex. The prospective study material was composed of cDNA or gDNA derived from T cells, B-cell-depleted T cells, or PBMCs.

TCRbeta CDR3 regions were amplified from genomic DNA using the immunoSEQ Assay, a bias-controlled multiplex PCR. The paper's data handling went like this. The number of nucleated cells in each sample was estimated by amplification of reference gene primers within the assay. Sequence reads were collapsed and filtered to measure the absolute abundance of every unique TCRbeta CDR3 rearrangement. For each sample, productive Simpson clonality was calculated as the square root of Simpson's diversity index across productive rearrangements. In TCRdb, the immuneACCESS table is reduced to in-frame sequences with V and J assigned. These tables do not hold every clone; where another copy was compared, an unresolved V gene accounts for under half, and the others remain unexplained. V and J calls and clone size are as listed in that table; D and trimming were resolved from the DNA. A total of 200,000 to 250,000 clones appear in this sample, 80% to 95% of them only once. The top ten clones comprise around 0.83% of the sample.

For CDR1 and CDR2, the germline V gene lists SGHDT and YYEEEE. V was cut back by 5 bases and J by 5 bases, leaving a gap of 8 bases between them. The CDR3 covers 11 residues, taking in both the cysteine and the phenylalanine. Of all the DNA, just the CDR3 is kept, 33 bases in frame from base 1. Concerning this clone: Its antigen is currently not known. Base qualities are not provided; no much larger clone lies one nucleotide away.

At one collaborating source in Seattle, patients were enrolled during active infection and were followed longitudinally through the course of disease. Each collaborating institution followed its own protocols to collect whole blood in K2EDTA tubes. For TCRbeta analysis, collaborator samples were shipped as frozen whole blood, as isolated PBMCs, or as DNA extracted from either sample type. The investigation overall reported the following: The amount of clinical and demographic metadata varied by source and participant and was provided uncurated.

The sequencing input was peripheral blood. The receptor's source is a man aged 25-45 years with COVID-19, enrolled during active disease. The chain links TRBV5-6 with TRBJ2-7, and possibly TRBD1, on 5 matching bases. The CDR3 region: CASRQDNEQYF. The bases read TGTGCCAGCAGACAGGACAACGAGCAGTACTTC.